This is a list of T cell receptor beta chains from one sample in a study of blood T cell repertoires in COVID-19. Generated by immunoSEQ multiplex PCR, the TCRdb table keeps only in-frame clones and is missing some. The profile shows 190,000 or so clones, approximately 86% of them singletons. Specimen: PBMCs or T cells enriched from blood (not recorded which). The source of these receptors is a man between 18 and 29 years old with acute COVID-19. CDR3s include the opening cysteine and the closing phenylalanine or tryptophan. D genes are given only for firm matches. Size is omitted from some rows. Given values are once, few, many or a class for expanded clones.

clone_size,v_call,d_call,j_call,cdr3_nt,cdr3_aa
-,TRBV27,TRBD1,TRBJ1-2,TGTGCCAGCAGTTCCCGGGACAGGGGGACTAACTATGGCTACACCTTC,CASSSRDRGTNYGYTF
-,TRBV5-1,TRBD1,TRBJ2-7,TGCGCCAGCACCTTTGGACAGGGGTCCTACGAGCAGTACTTC,CASTFGQGSYEQYF
once,TRBV27,-,TRBJ1-1,TGTGCCAGCAGTTTTGGCGGTAACACTGAAGCTTTCTTT,CASSFGGNTEAFF
-,TRBV30,-,TRBJ1-3,TGTGCCTGGAGGGGGGGACTCCTCTCTGGAAACACCATATATTTT,CAWRGGLLSGNTIYF
-,TRBV21-1,-,TRBJ2-5,TGTGCCAGCAGCCCCCGGAGACGGACTAGCCCAGAGACCCAGTACTTC,CASSPRRRTSPETQYF
-,TRBV25-1,TRBD2,TRBJ2-1,TGTGCCAGCAGCGCTACTAGCGGGAGGTACCGGAATGAGCAGTTCTTC,CASSATSGRYRNEQFF
-,TRBV28,-,TRBJ1-2,TGTGCCAGCAGTTTGGTTCAGGGAGGTTATGGCTACACCTTC,CASSLVQGGYGYTF
-,TRBV7-9,TRBD1,TRBJ1-6,TGTGCCAGCAGCTCGACCCAGGGGGCTGGCACCCTCCACTTT,CASSSTQGAGTLHF
few,TRBV27,-,TRBJ1-4,TGTGCCAGCAGTTTAACAGGGACAACTAATGAAAAACTGTTTTTT,CASSLTGTTNEKLFF
-,TRBV12-5,TRBD2,TRBJ2-1,TGTGCTAGTGGTTTGGTATTAGGGGGACTAGCGATCGGACACTCCTACAATGAGCAGTTCTTC,CASGLVLGGLAIGHSYNEQFF
-,TRBV18,TRBD1,TRBJ2-3,TGTGCCAGCTCATTGACAGGGGACCGCACAGATACGCAGTATTTT,CASSLTGDRTDTQYF
-,TRBV10-3,-,TRBJ2-7,TGTGCCATCAGTGAGAGGAATCAGGGGTCCTACGAGCAGTACTTC,CAISERNQGSYEQYF
-,TRBV28,-,TRBJ1-1,TGTGCCAGCAGTACCCCAGGAGAGGGCGGTGAAGCTTTCTTT,CASSTPGEGGEAFF
-,TRBV7-9,-,TRBJ1-5,TGTGCCAGCAGCTCAAATAGCAATCAGCCCCAGCATTTT,CASSSNSNQPQHF
-,TRBV29-1,TRBD1,TRBJ2-7,TGCAGCGCAAAACGAGGGGGACAGGGGACCGAGCAGTACTTC,CSAKRGGQGTEQYF
-,TRBV7-9,TRBD1,TRBJ1-5,TGTGCCAGCAGCGGGGCTGGGGACAGGGAAAATAGCAATCAGCCCCAGCATTTT,CASSGAGDRENSNQPQHF
-,TRBV19,TRBD2,TRBJ2-2,TGTGCCAGTAGTATTTCTAGCGGGAACACCGGGGAGCTGTTTTTT,CASSISSGNTGELFF
-,TRBV12-5,TRBD1,TRBJ2-1,TGTGCTAGTGGTTCGACAGGGAGACAGTTCTTC,CASGSTGRQFF
-,TRBV27,-,TRBJ2-2,TGTGCCAGCAGTTTAGACAGGGGAGGGACCGGGGAGCTGTTTTTT,CASSLDRGGTGELFF
-,TRBV13,-,TRBJ1-2,TGTGCCAGCAGCAAAGCCCTCCGCCTGAAAAACTATGGCTACACCTTC,CASSKALRLKNYGYTF
-,TRBV6-2/TRBV6-3,TRBD1,TRBJ2-2,TGTGCCAGCAGCAGCCCGCCGAGGACAGGGGGCTCGTTTAACACCGGGGAGCTGTTTTTT,CASSSPPRTGGSFNTGELFF
-,TRBV11-3,TRBD1,TRBJ1-1,TGTGCCAGCAGCTCCCGTTCGAACAGGGGGAACACTGAAGCTTTCTTT,CASSSRSNRGNTEAFF
-,TRBV4-3,TRBD1,TRBJ2-1,TGCGCCAGCAGCCAAGTGGCAACCGGGACAGGGGCGTACAATGAGCAGTTCTTC,CASSQVATGTGAYNEQFF